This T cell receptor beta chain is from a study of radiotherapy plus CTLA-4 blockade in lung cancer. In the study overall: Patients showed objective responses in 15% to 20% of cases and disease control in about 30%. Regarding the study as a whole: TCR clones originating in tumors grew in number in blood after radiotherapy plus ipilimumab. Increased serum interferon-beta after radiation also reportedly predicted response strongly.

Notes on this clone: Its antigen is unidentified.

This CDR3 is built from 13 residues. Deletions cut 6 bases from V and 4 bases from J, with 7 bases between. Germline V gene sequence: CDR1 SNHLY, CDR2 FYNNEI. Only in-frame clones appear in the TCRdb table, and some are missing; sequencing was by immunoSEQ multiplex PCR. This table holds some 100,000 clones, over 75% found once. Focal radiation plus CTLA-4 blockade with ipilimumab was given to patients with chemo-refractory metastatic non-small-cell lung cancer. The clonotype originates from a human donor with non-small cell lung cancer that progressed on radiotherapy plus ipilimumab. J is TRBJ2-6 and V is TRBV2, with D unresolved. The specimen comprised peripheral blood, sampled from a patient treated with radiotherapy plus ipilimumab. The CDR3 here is CASSLGGANVLTF. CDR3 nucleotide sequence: TGTGCCAGCAGCCTCGGGGGGGCCAACGTCCTGACTTTC.